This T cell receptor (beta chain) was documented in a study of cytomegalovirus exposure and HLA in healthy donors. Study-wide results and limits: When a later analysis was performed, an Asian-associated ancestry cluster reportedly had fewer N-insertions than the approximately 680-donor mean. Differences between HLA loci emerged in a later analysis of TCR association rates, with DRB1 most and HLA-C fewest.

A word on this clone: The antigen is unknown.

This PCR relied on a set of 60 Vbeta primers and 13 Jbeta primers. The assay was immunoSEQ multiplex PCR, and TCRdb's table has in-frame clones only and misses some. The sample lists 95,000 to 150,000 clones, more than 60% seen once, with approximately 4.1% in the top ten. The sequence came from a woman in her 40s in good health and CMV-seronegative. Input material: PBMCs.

The chain's CDR3 is CAWSQGAGDPSFYEQYF. In DNA form, the CDR3 reads TGTGCCTGGAGTCAAGGAGCGGGAGATCCCAGTTTCTACGAGCAGTACTTC. The J gene is TRBJ2-7, the V gene TRBV30, with 8 bases lining up with TRBD2. Unmatched junction bases numbered 15, after V lost 2 bases and J lost 3 bases. CDR1 is GTSNPN, CDR2 SVGIG, per germline (reference sequence). The CDR3 runs to 17 residues.